Below are 19 T cell receptor beta chains sequenced from a single sample in a study of breast tumors, draining lymph nodes, adjacent tissues. TCRdb passed the multiplex PCR reads through MiXCR, listing each CDR3 protein once. Here the sample spans about 130,000 distinct CDR3 sequences, 15% to 20% being singletons. Axillary draining lymph nodes of breast cancer patients supplied the node samples. The sample was axillary lymph node tissue. These receptors all stem from a female donor with breast cancer. Some clones in this sample may be carry-over from other donors' samples.

This clonotype was counted ten times or more. The chain links TRBV10-1 to TRBJ2-3; 7 bases are a match to TRBD2. This CDR3 is 13 amino acids long. Germline V CDR1 and CDR2: WNHNN, SYGVQD (reference sequence). With 8 bases clipped from V and 5 bases from J, the junction kept 7 bases outside the gene matches. The CDR3 here is CASPLGEGDTQYF. The CDR3 DNA sequence: TGCGCCAGCCCCCTTGGGGAGGGAGATACGCAGTATTTT.

A remark on this clonotype: Being one base from a much bigger clone, this may be a read error. The chain is built from TRBV14 and TRBJ2-7; 8 positions agree with TRBD1. This CDR3 comprises 19 residues. The V gene's germline CDR1 is SGHDN and CDR2 FVKESK. CDR3 in amino acids: CASSQDRGPRRPGSHEQYF. The DNA of the CDR3 is TGTGCCAGCAGCCAAGACAGGGGGCCAAGAAGACCCGGCTCCCACGAGCAGTACTTC.

The gene calls are TRBV27 and TRBJ2-7; D ambiguous. This CDR3 spans 12 amino acids. Germline V CDR1 and CDR2: MNHEY, SMNVEV (reference sequence). Trimming removed 4 bases from V and 2 bases from J, with 6 bases in between. The CDR3 coding sequence is TGTGCCAGCAGTTCCCGTCCCTACGAGCAGTACTTC. Amino acids: CASSSRPYEQYF.

This chain uses TRBV27 with TRBJ2-5; 7 bases are shared with TRBD2. V shed 2 bases and J 9 bases; nucleotides not matched to a gene: 9. Per the germline V gene, CDR1 is MNHEY and CDR2 is SMNVEV (reference sequence). The CDR3 extends over 14 amino acids. The CDR3, as DNA: TGTGCCAGCAGTTTAAGGGAGGGCCTAGGGGCCCAGTACTTC. Amino acids: CASSLREGLGAQYF.

This clonotype was recorded many times. The chain carries TRBV7-2 and TRBJ2-5; the D gene could be TRBD1 or TRBD2 (5 bases each). The germline V gene encodes CDR1 SGHTA and CDR2 FQGNSA. V lost 0 bases, J lost 4 bases, and 12 bases lay in between. The CDR3 totals 15 residues. The CDR3 spells CASSLAGAGGETQYF. CDR3 nucleotide sequence: TGTGCCAGCAGCTTAGCCGGAGCTGGGGGAGAGACCCAGTACTTC. Filled out from reference TRBV7-2 and TRBJ2-5, the complete variable domain reads GAGVSQSPSNKVTEKGKDVELRCDPISGHTALYWYRQSLGQGLEFLIYFQGNSAPDKSGLPSDRFSAERTGGSVSTLTIQRTQQEDSAVYLCASSLAGAGGETQYFGPGTRLLVL.

Many counts were recorded for this clonotype. This rearrangement joins TRBV3-1 to TRBJ1-6, with 8 bases aligning to TRBD1. V dropped 3 bases and J dropped 13; count of bases not matched to a gene: 5. Germline V gives CDR1 LGHDT, CDR2 YNNKEL (reference sequence). CDR3 length: 13 residues. The DNA of the CDR3 is TGTGCCAGCAGCCAGACAGGGGCCGCGCCCCTCCACTTT. This translates into CASSQTGAAPLHF.

In regard to this clonotype: Here the CDR3 omits its conserved ending phenylalanine or tryptophan, so a read error is the likely source. The gene calls are TRBV7-6 and TRBJ2-2; weak D call: TRBD2 (5 bases). The V gene lost 3 bases and the J gene lost 6 bases, with 5 bases spanning the gap. Germline CDR1 and CDR2: SGHVS and FNYEAQ. The CDR3 length is 12 residues. CDR3 residues: CASSLGAGELFS. As DNA, the CDR3 is TGTGCCAGCAGCTTGGGAGCCGGGGAGCTGTTTTCT.

To note about this clonotype: This may stem from a read error, because a much larger clone lies one nucleotide away. The chain uses TRBV5-1 and TRBJ2-5; D ambiguous. Looked up from germline, CDR1 is SGHRS and CDR2 is YFSETQ. The CDR3 loop spans 16 amino acids. The DNA of the CDR3 is TGCGCCGGCAGCCCTTCTAACCCCAGCCTTGGGGAGACCCAGTACTTC. As protein: CAGSPSNPSLGETQYF.

The chain combines TRBV20-1 with TRBJ1-5; the match to TRBD1 covers 9 bases. The J segment lost 2 bases and the V segment lost 1 base, leaving 0 bases of the junction unmatched. Germline values: CDR1 DFQATT, CDR2 SNEGSKA (reference sequence). The CDR3 runs to 14 residues. The DNA for the CDR3 is TGCAGTGCTAGAGGGACAGGGGGCAATCAGCCCCAGCATTTT. Its translation is CSARGTGGNQPQHF.

The table lists this clonotype with many counts. The chain uses TRBV19 and TRBJ2-3; 10 nucleotides match TRBD2. The ends lost 6 bases at V and 8 bases at J; junction bases unmatched: 8. The CDR3 is 14 amino acids. CDR1 and CDR2 (germline): LNHDA, SQIVND (reference sequence). CDR3 coding DNA: TGTGCCAGTAGGGAGCGGGGGGGGCAAGGTACGCAGTATTTT. This gives the protein CASRERGGQGTQYF.

This clonotype was found a few times. The chain joins TRBV7-9 to TRBJ2-5; 7 bases map to TRBD2. Germline V gene data show CDR1 as SEHNR and CDR2 as FQNEAQ (reference sequence). This CDR3 contains 14 residues. Trimming at V came to 6 bases and at J to 1 base, leaving 5 bases not matched to a gene. The CDR3, as DNA: TGTGCCAGCAGTACCCGGACTAGCCAAGAGACCCAGTACTTC. As protein: CASSTRTSQETQYF.

Many counts were recorded for this clonotype. The chain recombines TRBV9 with TRBJ1-6; TRBD1 might be the D (5 bases). V shed 0 bases and J shed 6 bases, with 10 bases lying between them. The germline V gene has CDR1 SGDLS and CDR2 YYNGEE. CDR3 length: 15 amino acids. The CDR3 loop is CASSVEVGPNSPLHF. The CDR3 DNA reads TGTGCCAGCAGCGTAGAGGTGGGACCTAATTCACCCCTCCACTTT.

In this sample, this clonotype turned up a few times. The V call is TRBV28, the J call TRBJ2-7; 9 positions agree with TRBD1. This CDR3 has 14 residues. The germline V gene encodes CDR1 MDHEN and CDR2 SYDVKM. The ends lost 6 bases at V and 5 bases at J; junction bases unmatched: 8. The CDR3 region has the DNA TGTGCCAGCAGAGGACAGGGGTTGAGCCACGAGCAGTACTTC. Amino acid sequence: CASRGQGLSHEQYF.

A remark on this clonotype: The junction departs from germline at one end; a sequencing error may be responsible. The chain links TRBV12-3 or TRBV12-4 to TRBJ2-5; perhaps D is TRBD1 or TRBD2 (5 bases each). CDR3 length: 14 amino acids. CDR3 sequence: CTSSFRRGEETQYF. The CDR3 nucleotides are TGTACCAGCAGTTTCCGACGGGGCGAGGAGACCCAGTACTTC.

This clonotype was observed many times. The J gene is TRBJ1-5, the V gene TRBV24-1, with 7 bases aligning to TRBD1. Germline V CDR1 and CDR2: KGHDR, SFDVKD. This CDR3 has 15 amino acids. V shed 7 bases and J 3 bases; nucleotides not matched to a gene: 8. The CDR3 DNA sequence: TGTGCCACCAGCAAAGGACAGGTGAACAATCAGCCCCAGCATTTT. This sequence encodes CATSKGQVNNQPQHF.

A word on this clonotype: A much larger clone lies one base from this, so it may be a read error. This chain uses TRBV12-3 or TRBV12-4 with TRBJ2-3; tentatively, D is TRBD2 (6 bases). The CDR3 runs to 15 residues. In nucleotides, the CDR3 is TGTACCAGCTCCCCCCCGGGCGGGATGACAGATACGCAGTATTTT. As protein: CTSSPPGGMTDTQYF.

Of note for this clonotype: At one boundary the junction diverges from the germline segment, which might be a read error. The chain employs TRBV9 and TRBJ2-3, with D unresolved. This CDR3 spans 16 amino acids. The germline CDR1 and CDR2 sequences are SGDLS and YYNGEE. As DNA, the CDR3 is TGTGCCAGCAGCGTAACCCCTTCAGAGAGCACAGATATGCAGTATTTT. Translated, it gives CASSVTPSESTDMQYF.

There are many counts of this clonotype. At one boundary the junction diverges from the germline segment, which might be a read error. This rearrangement joins TRBV7-2 to TRBJ1-4, with unresolved D. Germline CDR1 reads SGHTA; CDR2 reads FQGNSA. The CDR3 spans 18 residues. CDR3 in amino acids: CASSPLGGRGRVWENLFF. The CDR3 DNA follows: TGTGCCAGCAGCCCCCTAGGCGGTCGGGGTCGCGTTTGGGAAAACCTGTTTTTT.

This clonotype has at least ten counts. The J gene is TRBJ1-6, the V gene TRBV27; no definite D call. CDR3 length: 12 residues. The V and J ends lost 5 bases and 9 bases respectively, with 8 bases between them. The V gene's germline CDR1 is MNHEY and CDR2 SMNVEV (reference sequence). The CDR3 coding sequence is TGTGCCAGCAGTCTGGTTTCTTCACCCCTCCACTTT. This translates into CASSLVSSPLHF.